Detailed here is one T cell receptor (beta chain). The data belong to a study of PD-L1 blockade in urothelial cancer. Produced via immunoSEQ multiplex PCR; TCRdb's table is partial and in-frame only. The profile covers about 57,000 clones, with about four fifths appearing a single time and approximately 5.1% taken by the ten largest. This sample's time point: pretreatment peripheral blood. Germline CDR1 and CDR2: SGHKS and YYEKEE (reference sequence). CDR3 length: 16 amino acids. J was trimmed by 2 bases and V by 3 bases; bases with no gene match: 4. The chain combines TRBV5-5 with TRBJ2-3; 12 bases map to TRBD1. The clonotype comes from a man aged 65 to 79 with urothelial cancer. The specimen was PBMCs, collected around atezolizumab (anti-PD-L1) treatment. This CDR3 is CASSSGTGGDTDTQYF. In DNA, the CDR3 is TGTGCCAGCAGCTCCGGGACAGGGGGCGACACAGATACGCAGTATTTT.